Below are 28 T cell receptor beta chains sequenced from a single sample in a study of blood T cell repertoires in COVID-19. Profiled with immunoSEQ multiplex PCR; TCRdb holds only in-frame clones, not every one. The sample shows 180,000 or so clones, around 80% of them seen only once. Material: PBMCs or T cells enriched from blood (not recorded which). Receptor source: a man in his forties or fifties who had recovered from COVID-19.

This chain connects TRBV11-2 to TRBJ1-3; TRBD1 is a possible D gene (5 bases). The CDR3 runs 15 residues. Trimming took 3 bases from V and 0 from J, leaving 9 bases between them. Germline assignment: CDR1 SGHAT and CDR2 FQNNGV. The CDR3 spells CASSLGQGSGNTIYF. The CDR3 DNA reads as TGTGCCAGCAGCTTGGGGCAGGGCTCTGGAAACACCATATATTTT.

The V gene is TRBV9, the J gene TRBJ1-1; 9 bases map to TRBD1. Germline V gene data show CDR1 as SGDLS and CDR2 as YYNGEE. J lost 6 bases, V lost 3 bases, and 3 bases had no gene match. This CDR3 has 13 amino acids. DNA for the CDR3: TGTGCCAGCAGCGACAACAGGGGGCCTGAAGCTTTCTTT. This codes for CASSDNRGPEAFF.

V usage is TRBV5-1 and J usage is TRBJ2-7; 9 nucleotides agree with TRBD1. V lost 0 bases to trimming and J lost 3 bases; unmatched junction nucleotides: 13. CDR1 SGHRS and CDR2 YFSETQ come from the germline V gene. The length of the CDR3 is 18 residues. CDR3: CASSLDPGQGSGVYEQYF. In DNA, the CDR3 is TGCGCCAGCAGCTTGGACCCGGGACAGGGAAGTGGGGTCTACGAGCAGTACTTC.

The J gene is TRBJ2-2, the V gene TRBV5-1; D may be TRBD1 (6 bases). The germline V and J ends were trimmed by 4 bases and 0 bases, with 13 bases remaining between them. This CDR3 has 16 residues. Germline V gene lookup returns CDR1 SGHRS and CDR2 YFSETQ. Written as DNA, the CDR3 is TGCGCCAGCAGCCCCAGGGGCCAATCGAACACCGGGGAGCTGTTTTTT. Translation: CASSPRGQSNTGELFF.

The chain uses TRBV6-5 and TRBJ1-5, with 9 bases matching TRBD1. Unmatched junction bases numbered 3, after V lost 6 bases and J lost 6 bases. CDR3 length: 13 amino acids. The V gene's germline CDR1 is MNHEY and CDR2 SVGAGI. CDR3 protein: CASRKTGGQPQHF. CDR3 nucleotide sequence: TGTGCCAGCAGGAAGACAGGGGGTCAGCCCCAGCATTTT.

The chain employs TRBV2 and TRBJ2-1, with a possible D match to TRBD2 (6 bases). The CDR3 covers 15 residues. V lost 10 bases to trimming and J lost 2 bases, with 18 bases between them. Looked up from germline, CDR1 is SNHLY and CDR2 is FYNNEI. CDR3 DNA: TGTGCCATCCCAGTTGGGGACTTAACCTACAATGAGCAGTTCTTC. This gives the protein CAIPVGDLTYNEQFF.

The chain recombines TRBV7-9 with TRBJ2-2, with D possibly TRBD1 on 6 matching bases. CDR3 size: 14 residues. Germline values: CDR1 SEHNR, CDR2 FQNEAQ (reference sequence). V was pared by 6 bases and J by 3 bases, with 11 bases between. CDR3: CASSRGQYTGELFF. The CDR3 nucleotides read TGTGCCAGCAGTCGGGGACAATACACCGGGGAGCTGTTTTTT.

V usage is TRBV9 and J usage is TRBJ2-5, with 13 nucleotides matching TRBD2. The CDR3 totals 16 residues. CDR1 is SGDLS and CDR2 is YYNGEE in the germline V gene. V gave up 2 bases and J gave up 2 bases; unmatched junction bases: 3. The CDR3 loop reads CASSVTSGGAQETQYF. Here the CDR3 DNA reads TGTGCCAGCAGCGTCACTAGCGGGGGGGCACAAGAGACCCAGTACTTC.

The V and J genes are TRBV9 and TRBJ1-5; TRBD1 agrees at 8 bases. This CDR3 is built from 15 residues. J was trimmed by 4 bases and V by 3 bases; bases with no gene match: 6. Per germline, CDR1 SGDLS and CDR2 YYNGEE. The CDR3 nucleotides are TGTGCCAGCAGCGCCGGACAGGGAAAGAATCAGCCCCAGCATTTT. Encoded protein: CASSAGQGKNQPQHF.

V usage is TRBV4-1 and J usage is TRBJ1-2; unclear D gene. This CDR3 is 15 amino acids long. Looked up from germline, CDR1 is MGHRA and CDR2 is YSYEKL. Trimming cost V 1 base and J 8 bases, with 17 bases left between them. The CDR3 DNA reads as TGCGCCAGCAGCCAAGGACTAGAAGGAAGGTGGGGCTACACCTTC. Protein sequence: CASSQGLEGRWGYTF.

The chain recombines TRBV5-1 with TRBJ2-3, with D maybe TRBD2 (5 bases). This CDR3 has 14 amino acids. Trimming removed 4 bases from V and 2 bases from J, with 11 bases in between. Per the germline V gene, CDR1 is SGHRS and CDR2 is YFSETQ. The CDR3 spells CASSLAGPTDTQYF. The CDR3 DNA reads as TGCGCCAGCAGCCTAGCAGGCCCCACAGATACGCAGTATTTT.

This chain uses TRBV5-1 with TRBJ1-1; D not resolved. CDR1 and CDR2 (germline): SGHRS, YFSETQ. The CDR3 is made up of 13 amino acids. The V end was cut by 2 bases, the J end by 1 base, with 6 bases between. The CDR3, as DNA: TGCGCCAGCAGCTTATTCCAGAACACTGAAGCTTTCTTT. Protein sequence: CASSLFQNTEAFF.

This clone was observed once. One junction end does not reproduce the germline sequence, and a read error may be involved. The CDR3 loop is CASSLASTINDGYTF. CDR3 nucleotides: TGTGCCAGCAGCTTAGCGTCGACAATTAACGATGGCTACACCTTC. V and J are TRBV11-2 and TRBJ1-2; unclear D gene. Germline V gene data show CDR1 as SGHAT and CDR2 as FQNNGV. The CDR3 spans 15 residues. The whole variable domain, remainder taken from reference TRBV11-2 and TRBJ1-2, is EAGVAQSPRYKIIEKRQSVAFWCNPISGHATLYWYQQILGQGPKLLIQFQNNGVVDDSQLPKDRFSAERLKGVDSTLKIQPAKLEDSAVYLCASSLASTINDGYTFGSGTRLTVV.

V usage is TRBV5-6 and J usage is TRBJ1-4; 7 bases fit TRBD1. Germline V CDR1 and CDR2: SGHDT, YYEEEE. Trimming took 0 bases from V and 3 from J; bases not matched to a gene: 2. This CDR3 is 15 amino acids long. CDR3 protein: CASSLAGTANEKLFF. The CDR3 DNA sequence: TGTGCCAGCAGCTTGGCCGGGACAGCTAATGAAAAACTGTTTTTT.

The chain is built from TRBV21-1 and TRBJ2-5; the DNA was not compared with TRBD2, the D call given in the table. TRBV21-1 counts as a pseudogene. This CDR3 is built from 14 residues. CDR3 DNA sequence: TGTGCCAGCAAACGGGGGGAGCAACAAGAGACCCAGTACTTC. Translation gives CASKRGEQQETQYF.

CDR3 DNA sequence: TGTGCCAGCAGCTTAGGAGGCACCCAAGAGACCCAGTACTTC. It codes for CASSLGGTQETQYF. The chain uses TRBV7-9 and TRBJ2-5, with D hard to call. The CDR3 totals 14 residues. Trimming stripped 1 base from V and 1 base from J, with 7 bases between. The V gene's germline CDR1 is SEHNR and CDR2 FQNEAQ (reference sequence).

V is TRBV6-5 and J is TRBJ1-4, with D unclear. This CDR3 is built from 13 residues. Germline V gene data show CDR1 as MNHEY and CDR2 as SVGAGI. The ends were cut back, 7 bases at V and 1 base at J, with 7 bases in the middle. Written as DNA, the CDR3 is TGTGCCAGCAATCCAATAACTAATGAAAAACTGTTTTTT. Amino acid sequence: CASNPITNEKLFF.

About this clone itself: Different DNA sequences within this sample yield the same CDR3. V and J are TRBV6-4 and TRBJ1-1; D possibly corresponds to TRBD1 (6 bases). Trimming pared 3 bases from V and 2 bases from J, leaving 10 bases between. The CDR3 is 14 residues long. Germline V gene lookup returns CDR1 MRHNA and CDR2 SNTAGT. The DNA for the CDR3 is TGTGCCAGCAGTGATTCGGACAGAAACACTGAAGCTTTCTTT. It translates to CASSDSDRNTEAFF.

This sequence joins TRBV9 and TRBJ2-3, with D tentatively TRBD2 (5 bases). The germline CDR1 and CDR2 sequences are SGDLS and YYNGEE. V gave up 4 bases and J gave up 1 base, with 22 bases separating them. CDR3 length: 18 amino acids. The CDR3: CASSFVPRMRVGTDTQYF. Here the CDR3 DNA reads TGTGCCAGCAGCTTTGTGCCGCGTATGCGGGTAGGCACAGATACGCAGTATTTT.

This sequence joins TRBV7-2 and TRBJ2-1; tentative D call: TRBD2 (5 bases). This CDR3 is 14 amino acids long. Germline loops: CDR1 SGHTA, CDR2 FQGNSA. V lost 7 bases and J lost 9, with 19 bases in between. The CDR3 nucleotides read TGTGCCAGCACTCCGGGGAGATGGGTACTTGAGCAGTTCTTC. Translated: CASTPGRWVLEQFF.

For the CDR3, the DNA is TGTGCCAGCAGCGGTACAGGGGCTAATTCACCCCTCCACTTT. Protein: CASSGTGANSPLHF. The rearrangement links TRBV9 to TRBJ1-6; 7 bases are shared with TRBD1. The ends lost 3 bases at V and 6 bases at J; junction bases unmatched: 3. Germline-derived CDR1 and CDR2 are SGDLS and YYNGEE. The CDR3 runs to 14 residues.

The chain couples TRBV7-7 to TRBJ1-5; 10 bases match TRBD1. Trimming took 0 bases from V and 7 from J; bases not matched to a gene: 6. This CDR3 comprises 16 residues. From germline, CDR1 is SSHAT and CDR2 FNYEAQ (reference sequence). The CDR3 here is CASSLAGTGVRQPQHF. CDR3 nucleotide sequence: TGTGCCAGCAGCTTAGCGGGGACAGGGGTTCGACAGCCCCAGCATTTT. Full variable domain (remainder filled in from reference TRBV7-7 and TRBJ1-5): GAGVSQSPRYKVTKRGQDVTLRCDPISSHATLYWYQQALGQGPEFLTYFNYEAQPDKSGLPSDRFSAERPEGSISTLTIQRTEQRDSAMYRCASSLAGTGVRQPQHFGDGTRLSIL.

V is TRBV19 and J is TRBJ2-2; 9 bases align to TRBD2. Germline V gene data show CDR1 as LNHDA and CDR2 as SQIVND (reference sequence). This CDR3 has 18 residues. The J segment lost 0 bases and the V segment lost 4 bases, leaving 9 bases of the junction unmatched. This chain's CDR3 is CASSRPNLAGANTGELFF. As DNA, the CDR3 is TGTGCCAGTAGTAGGCCCAATTTAGCGGGGGCGAACACCGGGGAGCTGTTTTTT.

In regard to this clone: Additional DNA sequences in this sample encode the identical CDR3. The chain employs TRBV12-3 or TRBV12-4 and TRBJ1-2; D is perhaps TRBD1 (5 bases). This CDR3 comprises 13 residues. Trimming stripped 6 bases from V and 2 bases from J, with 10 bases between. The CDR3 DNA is TGTGCCAGCAGCCGCCAGGGAAACTATGGCTACACCTTC. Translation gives CASSRQGNYGYTF.

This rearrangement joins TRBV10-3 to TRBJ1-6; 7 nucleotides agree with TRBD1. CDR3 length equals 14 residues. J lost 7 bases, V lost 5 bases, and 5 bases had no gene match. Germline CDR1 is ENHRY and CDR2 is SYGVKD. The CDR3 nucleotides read TGTGCCATCAGTTTGGGACAGATCAATTCACCCCTCCACTTT. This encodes CAISLGQINSPLHF.

CDR3 sequence: CASSLGDRGRVYGYTF. CDR3 coding DNA: TGTGCCAGCAGCTTGGGGGACAGGGGGCGAGTCTATGGCTACACCTTC. The chain combines TRBV5-8 with TRBJ1-2; the match to TRBD1 covers 12 bases. Germline V gene data show CDR1 as SGHTS and CDR2 as YDEGEE. Trimming removed 0 bases from V and 4 bases from J; junction bases left unmatched: 4. The CDR3 is 16 amino acids.

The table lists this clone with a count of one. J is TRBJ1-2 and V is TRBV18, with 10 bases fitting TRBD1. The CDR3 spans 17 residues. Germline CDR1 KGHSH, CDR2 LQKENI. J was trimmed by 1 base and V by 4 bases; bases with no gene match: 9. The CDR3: CASSRLGTGDINYGYTF. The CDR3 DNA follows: TGTGCCAGCTCACGACTCGGGACAGGGGACATTAACTATGGCTACACCTTC. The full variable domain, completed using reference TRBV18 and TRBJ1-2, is NAGVMQNPRHLVRRRGQEARLRCSPMKGHSHVYWYRQLPEEGLKFMVYLQKENIIDESGMPKERFSAEFPKEGPSILRIQQVVRGDSAAYFCASSRLGTGDINYGYTFGSGTRLTVV.

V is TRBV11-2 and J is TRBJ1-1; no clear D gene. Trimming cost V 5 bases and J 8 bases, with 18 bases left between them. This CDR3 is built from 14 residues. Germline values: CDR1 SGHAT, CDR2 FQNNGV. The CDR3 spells CASSTNPGGAEAFF. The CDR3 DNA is TGTGCCAGCAGCACTAACCCCGGAGGAGCAGAAGCTTTCTTT.